Listed here are 9 T cell receptor beta chains from one sample, sequenced in a study of long-term antiretroviral therapy in people with HIV. Running of the v3.0 immunoSEQ assay took place at survey level. Produced via immunoSEQ multiplex PCR; TCRdb's table is partial and in-frame only. The sample consists of about 22,000 clones, roughly 85% of them appearing once. This sample comprised unsorted PBMCs, obtained at the start of antiretroviral therapy. These receptors all come from a man between 45 and 60 years old with HIV.

In this sample, this clone turned up once. J is TRBJ1-4 and V is TRBV19; 10 bases are shared with TRBD1. V lost 6 bases, J lost 6 bases, and 1 base stayed unmatched. This CDR3 comprises 13 residues. Germline V gene sequence: CDR1 LNHDA, CDR2 SQIVND (reference sequence). The CDR3 sequence: CASRGTGDEKLFF. The CDR3 region has the DNA TGTGCCAGTAGGGGGACAGGGGATGAAAAACTGTTTTTT.

This clone showed up just once. One end of the junction does not line up with germline, which may come from a read error. CDR3 sequence: CAWNLEGPF. CDR3 in DNA: TGTGCCTGGAATTTAGAGGGACCCTTC. This chain connects TRBV30 to TRBJ1-2, with D tentatively TRBD1 (5 bases). This CDR3 has 9 amino acids. Germline-derived CDR1 and CDR2 are GTSNPN and SVGIG (reference sequence).

The V call is TRBV19, the J call TRBJ2-1; D uncertain. This CDR3 comprises 14 residues. The V gene lost 6 bases and the J gene lost 0 bases, with 9 bases spanning the gap. CDR1 LNHDA and CDR2 SQIVND come from the germline V gene (reference sequence). The CDR3 is CASRGRSSYNEQFF. CDR3 coding DNA: TGTGCCAGTAGAGGCAGAAGCTCCTACAATGAGCAGTTCTTC.

The V gene is TRBV10-3, the J gene TRBJ2-3; 9 bases match TRBD1. V was pared by 5 bases and J by 4 bases, with 13 bases of the junction left unmatched. The CDR3 covers 17 residues. The germline gives CDR1 ENHRY, CDR2 SYGVKD. CDR3 protein: CAISSTRDRVASDTQYF. The DNA for the CDR3 is TGTGCCATCAGTTCAACCCGGGACAGGGTAGCCTCAGATACGCAGTATTTT.

This clone came up once. CDR3 DNA sequence: TGTGCCAGCATGCGGGGGGCGGCTGGAAACACCATATATTTT. Its translation is CASMRGAAGNTIYF. The chain joins TRBV6-5 to TRBJ1-3; weak D call: TRBD1 (6 bases). The V end was cut by 7 bases, the J end by 2 bases, with 12 bases between. The CDR3 extends over 14 amino acids. Per the germline V gene, CDR1 is MNHEY and CDR2 is SVGAGI.

As for this clone: Compared with germline, one end of the junction differs, possibly owing to a read error. This chain connects TRBV7-2 to TRBJ2-3; maybe TRBD2 (5 bases). The CDR3 runs to 15 residues. Per germline, CDR1 SGHTA and CDR2 FQGNSA. The CDR3 is CASSSAPASQLPSAF. CDR3 nucleotide sequence: TGTGCCAGCAGCTCAGCCCCGGCTAGCCAACTTCCCTCGGCCTTT.

The J gene is TRBJ2-1, the V gene TRBV30; D gene unclear. Germline V gene sequence: CDR1 GTSNPN, CDR2 SVGIG (reference sequence). V dropped 0 bases and J dropped 8 bases, with 8 bases sitting between them. This CDR3 is built from 12 residues. The CDR3 DNA is TGTGCCTGGAGTGTAGTAACAGATGAGCAGTTCTTC. Translation: CAWSVVTDEQFF.

The chain uses TRBV5-1 and TRBJ2-2, with D possibly being TRBD1 (5 bases). This CDR3 is built from 16 residues. V was clipped by 1 base and J by 0 bases, with 10 bases between them. Germline-derived CDR1 and CDR2 are SGHRS and YFSETQ. The chain's CDR3 is CASSLIGHPNTGELFF. The CDR3 coding sequence is TGCGCCAGCAGCTTGATAGGACACCCGAACACCGGGGAGCTGTTTTTT.

J is TRBJ2-5 and V is TRBV11-2, with unresolved D. The V gene's germline CDR1 is SGHAT and CDR2 FQNNGV. There are 11 residues in the CDR3. V lost 4 bases to trimming and J lost 3 bases, with 3 bases between them. The CDR3 nucleotides read TGTGCCAGCAGCTACAAAGAGACCCAGTACTTC. It translates to CASSYKETQYF.